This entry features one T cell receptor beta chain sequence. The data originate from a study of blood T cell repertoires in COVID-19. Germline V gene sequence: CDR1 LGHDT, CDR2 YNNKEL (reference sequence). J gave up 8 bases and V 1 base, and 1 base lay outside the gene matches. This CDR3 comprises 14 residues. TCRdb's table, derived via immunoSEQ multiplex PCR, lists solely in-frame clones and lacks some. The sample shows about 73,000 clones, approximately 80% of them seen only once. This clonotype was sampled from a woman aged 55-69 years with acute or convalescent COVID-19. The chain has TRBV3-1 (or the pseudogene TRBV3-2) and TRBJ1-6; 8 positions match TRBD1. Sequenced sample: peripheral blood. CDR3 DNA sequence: TGTGCCAGCAGCCAAGTACAGGGGGATTCACCCCTCCACTTT. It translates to CASSQVQGDSPLHF.